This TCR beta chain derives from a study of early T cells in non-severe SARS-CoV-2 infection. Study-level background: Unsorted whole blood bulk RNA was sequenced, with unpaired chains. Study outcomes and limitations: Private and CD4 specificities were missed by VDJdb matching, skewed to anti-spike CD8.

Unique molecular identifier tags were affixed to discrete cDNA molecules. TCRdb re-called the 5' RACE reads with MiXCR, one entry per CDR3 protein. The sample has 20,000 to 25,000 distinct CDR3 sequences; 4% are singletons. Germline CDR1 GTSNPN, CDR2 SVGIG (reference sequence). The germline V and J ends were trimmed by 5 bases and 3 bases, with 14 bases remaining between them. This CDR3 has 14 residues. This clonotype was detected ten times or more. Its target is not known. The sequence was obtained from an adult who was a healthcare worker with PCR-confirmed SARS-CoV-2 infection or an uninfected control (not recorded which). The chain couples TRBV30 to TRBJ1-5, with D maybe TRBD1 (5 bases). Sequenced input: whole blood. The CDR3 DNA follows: TGTGCCTGGGGGGCCAGGTCCCTCAATCAGCCCCAGCATTTT. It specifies CAWGARSLNQPQHF. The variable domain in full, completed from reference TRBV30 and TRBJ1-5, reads SQTIHQWPATLVQPVGSPLSLECTVEGTSNPNLYWYRQAAGRGLQLLFYSVGIGQISSEVPQNLSASRPQDRQFILSSKKLLLSDSGFYLCAWGARSLNQPQHFGDGTRLSIL.